These T cell receptor beta chains were read from a single sample in a study of neoadjuvant nivolumab and ipilimumab in lung cancer. Data came from immunoSEQ multiplex PCR; TCRdb stores just in-frame clones and leaves some out. The sample consists of 15,000 to 20,000 clones, more than 75% of them appearing once. The specimen comprised peripheral blood, sampled before neoadjuvant nivolumab, alone or with ipilimumab. The receptor source for this set is an adult with non-small cell lung cancer. CDR3s include the opening cysteine and the closing phenylalanine or tryptophan. The order of the fields is J gene, D gene, V gene, clone size, CDR3 protein, CDR3 DNA. The D gene is left open where the match is weak. Size is stated for part of the rows, as once, few or many counts, or as a class when the clone is expanded.

TRBJ2-7 | TRBD1 | TRBV28 | NA | CASSLPTGTVGDEQYF | TGTGCCAGCAGTTTGCCTACCGGGACAGTTGGCGACGAGCAGTACTTC
TRBJ1-2 | TRBD1 | TRBV9 | NA | CASSVGGQGRGFGGYTF | TGTGCCAGCAGCGTAGGGGGACAGGGAAGGGGATTTGGAGGCTACACCTTC
TRBJ1-3 | NA | TRBV30 | NA | CAWSSQGGGTGNTIYF | TGTGCCTGGAGCTCCCAAGGCGGGGGAACTGGAAACACCATATATTTT
TRBJ2-7 | TRBD2 | TRBV4-3 | NA | CASSQEPGLAGTNYEQYF | TGCGCCAGCAGCCAGGAGCCGGGACTAGCGGGAACCAATTACGAGCAGTACTTC
TRBJ2-3 | NA | TRBV7-2 | NA | CASSLAGTGSDTQYF | TGTGCCAGCAGCTTAGCCGGGACTGGGAGCGATACGCAGTATTTT
TRBJ1-2 | NA | TRBV25-1 | NA | CASSEISPRGNYGYTF | TGTGCCAGCAGTGAGATTTCCCCGCGGGGAAACTATGGCTACACCTTC
TRBJ2-5 | NA | TRBV11-3 | NA | CASSPWVQETQYF | TGTGCCAGCAGCCCTTGGGTCCAAGAGACCCAGTACTTC
TRBJ1-2 | TRBD1 | TRBV5-1 | few | CASRIQGAGGYTF | TGCGCCAGCAGAATACAGGGGGCGGGCGGCTACACCTTC
TRBJ1-5 | TRBD1 | TRBV5-6 | NA | CASSLTGVVGPQHF | TGTGCCAGCAGCTTGACAGGGGTTGTTGGGCCCCAGCATTTT
TRBJ2-1 | NA | TRBV18 | NA | CASSPPRLVSGNEQFF | TGTGCCAGCTCACCCCCCCGACTAGTTTCTGGGAATGAGCAGTTCTTC
TRBJ1-2 | NA | TRBV7-9 | NA | CASSLSSGGKSYGYTF | TGTGCCAGCAGCTTATCCAGTGGAGGAAAAAGCTATGGCTACACCTTC
TRBJ2-7 | NA | TRBV19 | NA | CASSSPSKSSYEQYF | TGTGCCAGTAGTAGTCCTAGCAAGAGCTCCTACGAGCAGTACTTC
TRBJ2-1 | TRBD2 | TRBV29-1 | NA | CSVEREGPYNEQFF | TGCAGCGTTGAGCGGGAGGGTCCCTACAATGAGCAGTTCTTC
TRBJ1-2 | TRBD1 | TRBV6-5 | NA | CASSARATGVNGYTF | TGTGCCAGCAGCGCGCGAGCCACAGGGGTGAACGGCTACACCTTC
TRBJ2-3 | NA | TRBV14 | NA | CASSPFLGDTQYF | TGTGCCAGCAGCCCATTCCTAGGGGATACGCAGTATTTT